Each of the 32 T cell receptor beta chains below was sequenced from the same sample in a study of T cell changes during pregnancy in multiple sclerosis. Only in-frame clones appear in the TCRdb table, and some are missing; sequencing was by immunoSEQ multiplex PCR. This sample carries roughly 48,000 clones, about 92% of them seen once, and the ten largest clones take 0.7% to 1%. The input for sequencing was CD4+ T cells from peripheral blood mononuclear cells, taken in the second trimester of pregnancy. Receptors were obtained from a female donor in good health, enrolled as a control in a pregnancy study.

This CDR3 reads CASTLWTDRSYEQYF. The DNA for the CDR3 is TGCGCCAGCACCCTTTGGACAGATCGCTCCTACGAGCAGTACTTC. The chain recombines TRBV5-1 with TRBJ2-7, with D possibly matching TRBD1 (6 bases). The CDR3 loop spans 15 amino acids. V lost 6 bases to trimming and J lost 0 bases, with 16 bases between them. The germline V gene has CDR1 SGHRS and CDR2 YFSETQ.

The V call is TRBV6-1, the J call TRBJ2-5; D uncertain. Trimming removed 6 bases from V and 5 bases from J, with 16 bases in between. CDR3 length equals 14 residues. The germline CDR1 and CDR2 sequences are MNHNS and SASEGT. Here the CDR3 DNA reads TGTGCCAGCAGATCGAACCGGCAGCGTGAGACCCAGTACTTC. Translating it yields CASRSNRQRETQYF.

Written as DNA, the CDR3 is TGTGCCAGCATGAGGGCCGGTTTTGGAATATCCAATGAGCAGTTCTTC. It translates to CASMRAGFGISNEQFF. This chain links TRBV28 with TRBJ2-1, with D tentatively TRBD2 (5 bases). V dropped 7 bases and J dropped 6 bases, with 22 bases sitting between them. The V gene's germline CDR1 is MDHEN and CDR2 SYDVKM. The CDR3 is 16 residues long.

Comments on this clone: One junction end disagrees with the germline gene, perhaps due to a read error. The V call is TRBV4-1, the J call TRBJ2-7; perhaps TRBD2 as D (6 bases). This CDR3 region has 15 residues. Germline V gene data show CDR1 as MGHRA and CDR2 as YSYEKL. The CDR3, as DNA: TGCGCCGGCAGCCAAGTGGGAGGAAGCTCCTACGAGCAGTACTTC. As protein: CAGSQVGGSSYEQYF.

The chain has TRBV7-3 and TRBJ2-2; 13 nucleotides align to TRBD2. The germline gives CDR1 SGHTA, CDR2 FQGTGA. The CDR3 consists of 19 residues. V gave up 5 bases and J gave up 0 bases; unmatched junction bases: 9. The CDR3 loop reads CASSLGKGLAGPNTGELFF. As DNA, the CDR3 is TGTGCCAGCAGCCTTGGAAAGGGACTAGCGGGACCGAACACCGGGGAGCTGTTTTTT.

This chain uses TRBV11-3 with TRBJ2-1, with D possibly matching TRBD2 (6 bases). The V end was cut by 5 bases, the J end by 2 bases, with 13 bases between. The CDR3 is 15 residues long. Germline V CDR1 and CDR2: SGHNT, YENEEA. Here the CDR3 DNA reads TGTGCCAGCAGCCCCGGGCGGGGACCCTACAATGAGCAGTTCTTC. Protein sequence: CASSPGRGPYNEQFF.

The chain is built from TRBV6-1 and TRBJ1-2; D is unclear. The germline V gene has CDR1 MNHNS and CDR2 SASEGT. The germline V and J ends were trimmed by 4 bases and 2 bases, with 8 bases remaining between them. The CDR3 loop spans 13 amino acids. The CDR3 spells CASSVGRNYGYTF. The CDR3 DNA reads TGTGCCAGCAGTGTGGGCAGGAACTATGGCTACACCTTC.

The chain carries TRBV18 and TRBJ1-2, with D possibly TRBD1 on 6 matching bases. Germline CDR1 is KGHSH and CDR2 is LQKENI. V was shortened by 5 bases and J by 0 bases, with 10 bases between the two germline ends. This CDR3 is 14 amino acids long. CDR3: CASSAGVPNYGYTF. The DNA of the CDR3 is TGTGCCAGCTCAGCAGGGGTTCCTAACTATGGCTACACCTTC.

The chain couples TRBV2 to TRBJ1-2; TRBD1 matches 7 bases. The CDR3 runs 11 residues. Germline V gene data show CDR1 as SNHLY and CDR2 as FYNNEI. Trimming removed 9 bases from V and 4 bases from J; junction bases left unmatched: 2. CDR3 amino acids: CASTGAYGYTF. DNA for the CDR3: TGTGCCAGTACAGGGGCCTATGGCTACACCTTC.

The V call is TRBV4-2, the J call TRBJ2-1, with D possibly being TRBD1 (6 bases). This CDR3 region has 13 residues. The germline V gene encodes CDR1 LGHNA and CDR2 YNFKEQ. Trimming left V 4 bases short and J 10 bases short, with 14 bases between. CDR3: CASSPLDSHEQFF. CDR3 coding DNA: TGTGCCAGCAGCCCCCTGGACAGTCACGAGCAGTTCTTC.

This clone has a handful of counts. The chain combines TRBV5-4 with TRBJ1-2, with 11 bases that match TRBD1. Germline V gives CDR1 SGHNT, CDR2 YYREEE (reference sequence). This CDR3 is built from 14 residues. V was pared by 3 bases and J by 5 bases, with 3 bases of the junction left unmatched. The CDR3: CASSSDRGQYGYTF. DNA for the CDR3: TGTGCCAGCAGCTCGGACAGGGGGCAATATGGCTACACCTTC.

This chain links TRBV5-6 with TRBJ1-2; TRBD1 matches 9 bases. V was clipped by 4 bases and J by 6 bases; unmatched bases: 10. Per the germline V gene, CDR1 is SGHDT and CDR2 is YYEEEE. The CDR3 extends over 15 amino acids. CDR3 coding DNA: TGTGCCAGCAGCCCTACCGGGGGGACAGGGCATGGCTACACCTTC. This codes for CASSPTGGTGHGYTF.

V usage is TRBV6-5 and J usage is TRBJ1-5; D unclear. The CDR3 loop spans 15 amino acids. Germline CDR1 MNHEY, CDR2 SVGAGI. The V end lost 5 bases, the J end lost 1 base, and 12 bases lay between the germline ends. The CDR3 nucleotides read TGTGCCAGCAGTCCCGACATTGGGAGCAATCAGCCCCAGCATTTT. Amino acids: CASSPDIGSNQPQHF.

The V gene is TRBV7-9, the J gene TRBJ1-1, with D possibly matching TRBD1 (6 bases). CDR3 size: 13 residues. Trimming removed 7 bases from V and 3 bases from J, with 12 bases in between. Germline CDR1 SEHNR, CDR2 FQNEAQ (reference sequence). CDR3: CASMGAGDTEAFF. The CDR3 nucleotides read TGTGCCAGCATGGGGGCCGGGGACACTGAAGCTTTCTTT.

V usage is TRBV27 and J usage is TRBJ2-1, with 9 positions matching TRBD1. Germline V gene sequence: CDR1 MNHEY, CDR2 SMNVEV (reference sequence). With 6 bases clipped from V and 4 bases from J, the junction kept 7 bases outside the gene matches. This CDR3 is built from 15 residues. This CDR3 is CASRGGTGSYNEQFF. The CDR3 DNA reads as TGTGCCAGCAGGGGCGGGACAGGGTCATACAATGAGCAGTTCTTC.

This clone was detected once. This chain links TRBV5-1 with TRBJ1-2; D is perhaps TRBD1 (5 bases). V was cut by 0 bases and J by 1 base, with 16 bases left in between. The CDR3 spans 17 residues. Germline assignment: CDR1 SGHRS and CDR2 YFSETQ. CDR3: CASSLAGGSGLNYGYTF. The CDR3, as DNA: TGCGCCAGCAGCTTGGCGGGGGGGTCAGGACTTAACTATGGCTACACCTTC.

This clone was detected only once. CDR3 loop: CASKPSGSQNEKLFF. CDR3 sequence (DNA): TGTGCCAGCAAACCGTCCGGGAGTCAAAATGAAAAACTGTTTTTT. The rearrangement links TRBV28 to TRBJ1-4; D gene ambiguous. V was shortened by 7 bases and J by 5 bases, with 17 bases between the two germline ends. This CDR3 comprises 15 residues. Looked up from germline, CDR1 is MDHEN and CDR2 is SYDVKM.

Here the CDR3 DNA reads TGTGCCAGCAGCCTAGACAGGGCCGGTGAAAAACTGTTTTTT. This codes for CASSLDRAGEKLFF. The chain has TRBV9 and TRBJ1-4, with TRBD1 matching over 7 bases. V lost 4 bases and J lost 7; bases outside the gene matches: 7. The CDR3 sequence is 14 residues long. Germline lookup yields CDR1 SGDLS and CDR2 YYNGEE.

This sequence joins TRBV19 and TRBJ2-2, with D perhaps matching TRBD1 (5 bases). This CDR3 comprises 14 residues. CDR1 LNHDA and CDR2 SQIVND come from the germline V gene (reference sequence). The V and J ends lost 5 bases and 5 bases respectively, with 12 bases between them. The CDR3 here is CASSVGQGTGELFF. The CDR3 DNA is TGTGCCAGTAGTGTAGGGCAGGGTACCGGGGAGCTGTTTTTT.

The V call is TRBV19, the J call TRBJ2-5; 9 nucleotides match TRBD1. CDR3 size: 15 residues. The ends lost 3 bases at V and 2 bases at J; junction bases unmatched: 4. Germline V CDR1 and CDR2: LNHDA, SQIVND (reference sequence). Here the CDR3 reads CASSMGDRGQETQYF. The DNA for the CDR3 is TGTGCCAGTAGTATGGGTGACAGGGGGCAAGAGACCCAGTACTTC.

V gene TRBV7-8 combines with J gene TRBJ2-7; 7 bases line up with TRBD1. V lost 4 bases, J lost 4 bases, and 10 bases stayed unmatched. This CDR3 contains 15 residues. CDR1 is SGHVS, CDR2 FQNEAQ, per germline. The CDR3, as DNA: TGTGCCAGCAGCTCCAAGGGACAGCCTTTGTACGAGCAGTACTTC. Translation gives CASSSKGQPLYEQYF.

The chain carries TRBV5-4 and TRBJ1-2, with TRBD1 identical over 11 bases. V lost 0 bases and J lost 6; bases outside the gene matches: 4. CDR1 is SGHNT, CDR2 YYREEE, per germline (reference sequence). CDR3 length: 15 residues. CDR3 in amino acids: CASSLGTGGQDGYTF. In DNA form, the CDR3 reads TGTGCCAGCAGCTTGGGGACAGGGGGCCAGGATGGCTACACCTTC. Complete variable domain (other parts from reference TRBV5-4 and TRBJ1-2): ETGVTQSPTHLIKTRGQQVTLRCSSQSGHNTVSWYQQALGQGPQFIFQYYREEENGRGNFPPRFSGLQFPNYSSELNVNALELDDSALYLCASSLGTGGQDGYTFGSGTRLTVV.

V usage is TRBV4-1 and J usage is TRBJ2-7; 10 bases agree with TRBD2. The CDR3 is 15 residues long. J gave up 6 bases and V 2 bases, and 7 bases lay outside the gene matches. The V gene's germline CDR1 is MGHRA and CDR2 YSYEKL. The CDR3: CASSQPSGRAREQYF. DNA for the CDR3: TGCGCCAGCAGCCAACCAAGCGGGAGGGCTCGCGAGCAGTACTTC.

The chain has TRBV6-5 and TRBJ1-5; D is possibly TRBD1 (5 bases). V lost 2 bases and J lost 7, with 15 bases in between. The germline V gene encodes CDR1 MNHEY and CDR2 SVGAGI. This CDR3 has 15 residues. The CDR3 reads CASSYGGLRSQPQHF. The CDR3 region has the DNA TGTGCCAGCAGTTACGGGGGACTGAGGAGCCAGCCCCAGCATTTT.

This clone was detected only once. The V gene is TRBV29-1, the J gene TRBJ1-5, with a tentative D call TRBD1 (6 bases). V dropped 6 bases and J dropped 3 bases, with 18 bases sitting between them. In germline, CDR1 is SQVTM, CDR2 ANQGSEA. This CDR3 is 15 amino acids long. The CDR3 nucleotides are TGCAGCGTGACTGAAGGGGGACGGAACAATCAGCCCCAGCATTTT. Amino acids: CSVTEGGRNNQPQHF.

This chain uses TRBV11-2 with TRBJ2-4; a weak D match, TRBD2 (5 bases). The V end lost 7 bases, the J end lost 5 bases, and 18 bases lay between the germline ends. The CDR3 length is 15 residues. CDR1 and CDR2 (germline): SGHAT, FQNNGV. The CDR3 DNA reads TGTGCCAGCACCCTTGATCGAGGGCATCAAAACATTCAGTACTTC. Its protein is CASTLDRGHQNIQYF.

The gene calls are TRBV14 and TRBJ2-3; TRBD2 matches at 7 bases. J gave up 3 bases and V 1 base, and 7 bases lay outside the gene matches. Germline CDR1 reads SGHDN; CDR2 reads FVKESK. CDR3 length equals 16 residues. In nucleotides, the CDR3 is TGTGCCAGCAGCCAAGGATTGTGGGGGGGAACAGATACGCAGTATTTT. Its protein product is CASSQGLWGGTDTQYF. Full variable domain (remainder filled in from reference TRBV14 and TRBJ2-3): EAGVTQFPSHSVIEKGQTVTLRCDPISGHDNLYWYRRVMGKEIKFLLHFVKESKQDESGMPNNRFLAERTGGTYSTLKVQPAELEDSGVYFCASSQGLWGGTDTQYFGPGTRLTVL.

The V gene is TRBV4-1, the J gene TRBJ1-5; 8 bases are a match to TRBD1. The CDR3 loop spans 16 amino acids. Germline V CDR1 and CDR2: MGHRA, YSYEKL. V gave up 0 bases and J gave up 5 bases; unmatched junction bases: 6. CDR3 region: CASSQDMGQAHQPQHF. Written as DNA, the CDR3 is TGCGCCAGCAGCCAAGATATGGGACAGGCCCATCAGCCCCAGCATTTT.

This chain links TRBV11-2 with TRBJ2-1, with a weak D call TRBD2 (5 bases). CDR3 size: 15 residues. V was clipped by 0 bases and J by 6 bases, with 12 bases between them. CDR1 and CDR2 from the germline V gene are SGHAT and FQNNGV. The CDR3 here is CASSLERGFSNEQFF. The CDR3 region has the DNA TGTGCCAGCAGCTTAGAAAGAGGGTTCAGCAATGAGCAGTTCTTC.

CDR3 in amino acids: CASSLIGPGSIQYF. The DNA of the CDR3 is TGTGCCAGCAGCTTAATTGGGCCGGGGAGCATTCAGTACTTC. The rearrangement links TRBV7-3 to TRBJ2-4; perhaps TRBD2 as D (5 bases). Deletions cut 1 base from V and 9 bases from J, with 13 bases between. The CDR3 consists of 14 residues. The V gene's germline CDR1 is SGHTA and CDR2 FQGTGA.

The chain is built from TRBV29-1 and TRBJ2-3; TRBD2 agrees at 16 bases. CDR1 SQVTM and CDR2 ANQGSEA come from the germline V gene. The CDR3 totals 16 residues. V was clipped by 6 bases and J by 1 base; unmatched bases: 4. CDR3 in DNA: TGCAGCGTCGCCGGGACTAGCGGGGGGGGCACAGATACGCAGTATTTT. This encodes CSVAGTSGGGTDTQYF.

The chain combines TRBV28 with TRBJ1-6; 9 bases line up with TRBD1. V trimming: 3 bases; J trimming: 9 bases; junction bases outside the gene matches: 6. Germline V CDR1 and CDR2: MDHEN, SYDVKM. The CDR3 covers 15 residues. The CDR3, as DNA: TGTGCCAGCAGTTTGACAGGGGGTTTCAGTTCACCCCTCCACTTT. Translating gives CASSLTGGFSSPLHF.